Presented here are 9 T cell receptor beta chains from one specimen sequenced in a study of spatial heterogeneity in lung cancer. The time point: blood at routine non-recurrence follow-up after resection. No cell sorting; template was whole RNA from tumor, lung tissue or PBMC. TCRdb recomputed calls from the 5' RACE reads with MiXCR, one row per CDR3 protein. Here the sample spans roughly 120,000 distinct CDR3 sequences, more than 10% being singletons. This sample comprised PBMCs, obtained at follow-up. The origin of the receptors is a male donor with early-stage non-small cell lung cancer.

This clonotype was found a few times. The chain couples TRBV20-1 to TRBJ2-7, with D perhaps matching TRBD1 or TRBD2 (5 bases each). Germline V gives CDR1 DFQATT, CDR2 SNEGSKA (reference sequence). This CDR3 is built from 14 residues. V dropped 2 bases and J dropped 0 bases, with 11 bases sitting between them. The DNA of the CDR3 is TGCAGTGCTAGATTTCCGGGACGCTCCTACGAGCAGTACTTC. This codes for CSARFPGRSYEQYF.

This clonotype was recorded at least ten times. This chain uses TRBV19 with TRBJ1-4; unclear D gene. The V and J ends lost 3 bases and 4 bases respectively, with 15 bases between them. Germline lookup yields CDR1 LNHDA and CDR2 SQIVND (reference sequence). The CDR3 sequence is 16 residues long. CDR3 region: CASSIAGLRLNEKLFF. DNA of the CDR3: TGTGCCAGTAGTATCGCGGGATTGCGGCTTAATGAAAAACTGTTTTTT.

In its sample, this clonotype was seen a few times. The rearrangement joins TRBV20-1 to TRBJ2-7; 9 nucleotides match TRBD1. V dropped 5 bases and J dropped 3; count of bases not matched to a gene: 5. This CDR3 contains 13 residues. Looked up from germline, CDR1 is DFQATT and CDR2 is SNEGSKA (reference sequence). The CDR3 spells CSARRDRVYEQYF. CDR3 nucleotide sequence: TGCAGTGCTCGCCGGGACAGGGTCTACGAGCAGTACTTC.

The genes are TRBV7-2 and TRBJ2-6; D possibly corresponds to TRBD2 (6 bases). Trimming shortened V by 5 bases and J by 1 base, and 21 bases separated the two germline ends. This CDR3 has 19 residues. Germline CDR1 is SGHTA and CDR2 is FQGNSA. The CDR3 nucleotides read TGTGCCAGCAGCCGCCTTGGTCTTGGGGGGTCGTCTGGGGCCAACGTCCTGACTTTC. Amino acid sequence: CASSRLGLGGSSGANVLTF.

The chain has TRBV7-8 and TRBJ1-5; D is unclear. Trimming removed 5 bases from V and 0 bases from J, with 14 bases in between. The CDR3 is 16 amino acids. The germline gives CDR1 SGHVS, CDR2 FQNEAQ. CDR3 sequence (DNA): TGTGCCAGCAGCACTCTGGGTCCTTATAGCAATCAGCCCCAGCATTTT. This encodes CASSTLGPYSNQPQHF.

V and J are TRBV7-9 and TRBJ2-7; D gene ambiguous. CDR3 length equals 12 residues. Germline CDR1 reads SEHNR; CDR2 reads FQNEAQ (reference sequence). The V end was cut by 7 bases, the J end by 0 bases, with 7 bases between. This CDR3 reads CASTSSSYEQYF. As DNA, the CDR3 is TGTGCCAGCACCTCGAGCTCCTACGAGCAGTACTTC. Full variable domain (rest looked up from reference TRBV7-9 and TRBJ2-7): DTGVSQNPRHKITKRGQNVTFRCDPISEHNRLYWYRQTLGQGPEFLTYFQNEAQLEKSRLLSDRFSAERPKGSFSTLEIQRTEQGDSAMYLCASTSSSYEQYFGPGTRLTVT.

J is TRBJ2-3 and V is TRBV20-1; D is possibly TRBD2 (6 bases). The V gene's germline CDR1 is DFQATT and CDR2 SNEGSKA (reference sequence). The CDR3 extends over 16 amino acids. The V gene lost 6 bases and the J gene lost 2 bases, with 21 bases spanning the gap. The CDR3: CSAQTPGLPTTDTQYF. For the CDR3, the DNA is TGCAGTGCGCAGACGCCGGGACTTCCAACCACAGATACGCAGTATTTT.

The V call is TRBV6-2 or TRBV6-3, the J call TRBJ1-6; a possible D gene is TRBD1 (6 bases). Germline V lookup: CDR1 MNHEY, CDR2 SVGEGT. Trimming left V 4 bases short and J 12 bases short, with 13 bases between. The CDR3 contains 13 residues. CDR3 nucleotides: TGTGCCAGCAGTTCAGACAGGTTGGGACCCCTCCACTTT. It codes for CASSSDRLGPLHF.

This clonotype was seen only a few times. The chain links TRBV11-2 to TRBJ2-3, with D perhaps matching TRBD1 (6 bases). The CDR3 is 14 residues long. CDR1 and CDR2 from the germline V gene are SGHAT and FQNNGV. V was pared by 3 bases and J by 2 bases, with 9 bases between. In DNA form, the CDR3 reads TGTGCCAGCAGCTTCGACAGGCTCACAGATACGCAGTATTTT. Its translation is CASSFDRLTDTQYF.